Presented here are 13 T cell receptor beta chains from one specimen sequenced in a study of shared clonotypes between healthy human individuals. Generated by immunoSEQ multiplex PCR, the TCRdb table keeps only in-frame clones and is missing some. Of 2 million to 2.5 million clones listed, roughly 90% were seen once; the top ten hold around 0.4%. Sequencing input: naive CD4+ T cells from PBMCs. Stated subset: CD45RA+ positively selected. Receptors were obtained from a man aged 18-30 years in good health. Some clones in this sample may be carry-over from other donors' samples.

Concerning this clone itself: This same CDR3 is encoded by further DNA sequences in the sample. CDR3 protein: CASSLVVSYNEQFF. CDR3 bases: TGTGCCAGCAGCTTAGTCGTCAGCTACAATGAGCAGTTCTTC. The chain combines TRBV11-2 with TRBJ2-1; D not resolved. Germline assignment: CDR1 SGHAT and CDR2 FQNNGV. The length of the CDR3 is 14 residues. Between the trimmed V and J ends, which lost 1 base and 3 bases, there was a span of 7 bases. Filled out from reference TRBV11-2 and TRBJ2-1, the complete variable domain reads EAGVAQSPRYKIIEKRQSVAFWCNPISGHATLYWYQQILGQGPKLLIQFQNNGVVDDSQLPKDRFSAERLKGVDSTLKIQPAKLEDSAVYLCASSLVVSYNEQFFGPGTRLTVL.

V is TRBV5-1 and J is TRBJ2-7; the D gene could be TRBD1 or TRBD2 (6 bases each). The germline V gene encodes CDR1 SGHRS and CDR2 YFSETQ. CDR3 size: 15 residues. With 4 bases removed from V and 6 bases from J, the gap between germline ends came to 20 bases. CDR3 sequence: CASSPRGQRMVEQYF. CDR3 coding DNA: TGCGCCAGCAGCCCCCGGGGGCAGCGAATGGTCGAGCAGTACTTC.

The V gene is TRBV5-1, the J gene TRBJ2-7; possibly TRBD1 for D (6 bases). Germline V CDR1 and CDR2: SGHRS, YFSETQ. The V end was cut by 3 bases, the J end by 6 bases, with 13 bases between. The CDR3 runs 13 residues. The CDR3 protein is CASSSNTGPEQYF. In DNA, the CDR3 is TGCGCCAGCAGCTCGAATACAGGGCCCGAGCAGTACTTC. The variable domain in full, completed from reference TRBV5-1 and TRBJ2-7, reads KAGVTQTPRYLIKTRGQQVTLSCSPISGHRSVSWYQQTPGQGLQFLFEYFSETQRNKGNFPGRFSGRQFSNSRSEMNVSTLELGDSALYLCASSSNTGPEQYFGPGTRLTVT.

The CDR3, as DNA: TGCGCCAGCAGCTCGGGACACCCGAACACCGGGGAGCTGTTTTTT. Protein sequence: CASSSGHPNTGELFF. The V gene is TRBV5-1, the J gene TRBJ2-2; a weak D match, TRBD1 (6 bases). CDR1 and CDR2 (germline): SGHRS, YFSETQ. This CDR3 spans 15 amino acids. V was clipped by 3 bases and J by 0 bases, with 9 bases between them. The full variable domain, its missing parts supplied by reference TRBV5-1 and TRBJ2-2, is KAGVTQTPRYLIKTRGQQVTLSCSPISGHRSVSWYQQTPGQGLQFLFEYFSETQRNKGNFPGRFSGRQFSNSRSEMNVSTLELGDSALYLCASSSGHPNTGELFFGEGSRLTVL.

This clone was found once. The J gene is TRBJ2-1, the V gene TRBV10-3; no clear D. The germline V and J ends were trimmed by 11 bases and 7 bases, with 12 bases remaining between them. The CDR3 sequence is 11 residues long. In germline, CDR1 is ENHRY, CDR2 SYGVKD. The CDR3 DNA reads TGTGCCCTCGCCTCCGGGAATGAGCAGTTCTTC. It translates to CALASGNEQFF.

The genes are TRBV28 and TRBJ2-1, with D perhaps TRBD1 (6 bases). The V end was cut by 6 bases, the J end by 2 bases, with 8 bases between. This CDR3 comprises 13 residues. Germline CDR1 MDHEN, CDR2 SYDVKM. The CDR3 DNA sequence: TGTGCCAGCAGCGGGACAACCTACAATGAGCAGTTCTTC. This encodes CASSGTTYNEQFF.

The CDR3 here is CASRAAVSGNTIYF. CDR3 in DNA: TGTGCCAGCAGGGCAGCGGTATCGGGAAACACCATATATTTT. The chain combines TRBV28 with TRBJ1-3; no definite D call. Germline V CDR1 and CDR2: MDHEN, SYDVKM. V lost 6 bases and J 4 bases, leaving 13 bases between the germline ends. The CDR3 covers 14 residues.

The chain employs TRBV20-1 and TRBJ2-7; D ambiguous. The CDR3 loop spans 11 amino acids. CDR1 DFQATT and CDR2 SNEGSKA come from the germline V gene (reference sequence). Trimming took 1 base from V and 5 from J, leaving 6 bases between them. DNA for the CDR3: TGCAGTGCTAGAGTTCCCAACGAGCAGTACTTC. Translating gives CSARVPNEQYF.

The V and J genes are TRBV28 and TRBJ1-1, with a weak D call TRBD1 (6 bases). Trimming stripped 6 bases from V and 3 bases from J, with 11 bases between. Looked up from germline, CDR1 is MDHEN and CDR2 is SYDVKM. This CDR3 comprises 13 residues. The CDR3 sequence is CASSGTPDTEAFF. CDR3 coding DNA: TGTGCCAGCAGCGGGACACCGGACACTGAAGCTTTCTTT.

This chain connects TRBV28 to TRBJ2-7, with unresolved D. Trimming stripped 4 bases from V and 2 bases from J, with 15 bases between. The CDR3 is 15 amino acids. From germline, CDR1 is MDHEN and CDR2 SYDVKM. Here the CDR3 reads CASSSRVGVTYEQYF. The CDR3 DNA sequence: TGTGCCAGCAGTTCCCGCGTGGGTGTAACCTACGAGCAGTACTTC.

V gene TRBV6-5 combines with J gene TRBJ1-4; 9 nucleotides align to TRBD1. J was trimmed by 5 bases and V by 3 bases; bases with no gene match: 4. The V gene's germline CDR1 is MNHEY and CDR2 SVGAGI. CDR3 length: 15 amino acids. In DNA form, the CDR3 reads TGTGCCAGCAGTTATTCCGGGACAGGGAATGAAAAACTGTTTTTT. Its translation is CASSYSGTGNEKLFF.

The rearrangement links TRBV6-4 to TRBJ2-1; 9 nucleotides align to TRBD2. The V gene's germline CDR1 is MRHNA and CDR2 SNTAGT. V lost 4 bases, J lost 4 bases, and 5 bases stayed unmatched. The CDR3 is 15 amino acids. Here the CDR3 DNA reads TGTGCCAGCAGTGGCGGCCTAGCGGGATACAATGAGCAGTTCTTC. This codes for CASSGGLAGYNEQFF.

This chain links TRBV7-9 with TRBJ1-1; D might be TRBD1 (5 bases). V dropped 3 bases and J dropped 1 base, with 12 bases sitting between them. Germline CDR1 reads SEHNR; CDR2 reads FQNEAQ (reference sequence). This CDR3 spans 15 amino acids. The CDR3 region is CASSLGPWPNTEAFF. The CDR3, as DNA: TGTGCCAGCAGCTTGGGACCATGGCCGAACACTGAAGCTTTCTTT.